This T cell receptor beta chain was sequenced during a study of blood T cell repertoires in COVID-19. Whole-study context: There were acute and convalescent COVID-19 samples, and they came from the United States, Italy and Spain.

The germline V gene encodes CDR1 LNHDA and CDR2 SQIVND (reference sequence). The CDR3 has 14 amino acids. Losses at the gene ends were 5 bases for V and 4 bases for J; bases not matched to a gene: 5. Original methodology: Estimation of nucleated cell counts was performed using reference gene primer amplification. The repertoire was sequenced with immunoSEQ multiplex PCR; TCRdb's copy has only in-frame clones and lacks some. V, J and clone size were drawn from that table, and D and trimming were deduced from the DNA. The sample records some 130,000 clones, roughly two thirds being singletons. This sequence joins TRBV19 and TRBJ1-5; 7 bases match TRBD1. This TCR derives from a woman between 70 and 85 years old with acute or convalescent COVID-19. Sequencing was done on a sample of peripheral blood. The CDR3 sequence is CASSSRTGNQPQHF. The CDR3 DNA reads TGTGCCAGTAGTTCCCGGACAGGAAATCAGCCCCAGCATTTT.